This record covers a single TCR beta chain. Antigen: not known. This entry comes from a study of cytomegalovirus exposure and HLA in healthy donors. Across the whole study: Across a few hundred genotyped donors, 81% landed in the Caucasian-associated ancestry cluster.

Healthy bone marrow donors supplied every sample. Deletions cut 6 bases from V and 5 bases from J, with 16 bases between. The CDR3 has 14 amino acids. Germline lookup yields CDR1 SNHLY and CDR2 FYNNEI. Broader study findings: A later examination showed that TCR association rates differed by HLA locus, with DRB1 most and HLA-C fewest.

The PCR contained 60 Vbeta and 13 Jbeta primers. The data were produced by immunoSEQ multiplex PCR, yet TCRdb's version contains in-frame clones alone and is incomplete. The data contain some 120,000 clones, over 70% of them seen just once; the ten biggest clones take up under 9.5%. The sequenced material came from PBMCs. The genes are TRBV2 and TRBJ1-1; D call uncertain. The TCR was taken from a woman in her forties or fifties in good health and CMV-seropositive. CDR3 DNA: TGTGCCAGCAGGGTGGTGGGTGAGGGAACTGAAGCTTTCTTT. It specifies CASRVVGEGTEAFF. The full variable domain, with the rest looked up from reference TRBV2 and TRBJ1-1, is EPEVTQTPSHQVTQMGQEVILRCVPISNHLYFYWYRQILGQKVEFLVSFYNNEISEKSEIFDDQFSVERPDGSNFTLKIRSTKLEDSAMYFCASRVVGEGTEAFFGQGTRLTVV.